Following are 7 T cell receptor beta chains from one sample sequenced in a study of shared clonotypes between healthy human individuals. Assay: immunoSEQ multiplex PCR; the TCRdb copy retains only in-frame clones and omits some. The sample shows 75,000 to 100,000 clones, about 45% of them seen only once. Source material: PBMCs. Every receptor here comes from a middle-aged woman in good health. Some clones in this sample may be carry-over from other donors' samples.

With regard to this clone: This may stem from a read error, because a much larger clone lies one nucleotide away. The chain has TRBV7-3 and TRBJ2-3; D is perhaps TRBD1 (5 bases). This CDR3 region has 13 residues. Germline V gives CDR1 SGHTA, CDR2 FQGTGA. CDR3 sequence reads: CASSLVGADTRYF. The CDR3 coding sequence is TGTGCCAGCAGCTTAGTAGGGGCAGATACGCGGTATTTT.

Concerning this clone itself: A single base is all that separates this from a far larger clone, so a read error is likely. Additional DNA sequences in this sample encode the identical CDR3. The chain is built from TRBV15 and TRBJ1-1, with D unclear. CDR1 is LNHNV and CDR2 is YYDKDF in the germline V gene (reference sequence). V was pared by 1 base and J by 4 bases, with 13 bases between. The CDR3 is 15 amino acids. CDR3 protein: CATSRGTGYFTEAFF. The CDR3 DNA reads TGTGCCACCAGCAGAGGGACGGGGTATTTCACTGAAGCTTTCTTT.

A few counts support this clone. The chain has TRBV7-3 and TRBJ2-2, with D possibly being TRBD1 (5 bases). Germline values: CDR1 SGHTA, CDR2 FQGTGA. The CDR3 consists of 16 residues. V shed 5 bases and J shed 1 base, with 14 bases lying between them. The CDR3 region is CASSPGRAQNTGELFF. The CDR3 nucleotides are TGTGCCAGCAGCCCAGGCAGGGCACAGAACACCGGGGAGCTGTTTTTT.

There are many counts of this clone. V and J are TRBV2 and TRBJ1-3; no clear D gene. CDR1 and CDR2 from the germline V gene are SNHLY and FYNNEI. Trimming cost V 2 bases and J 7 bases, with 9 bases left between them. This CDR3 has 13 residues. CDR3 DNA sequence: TGTGCCAGCAGTGAATACCGGGGTAACACCATATATTTT. Its translation is CASSEYRGNTIYF.

V gene TRBV11-2 combines with J gene TRBJ2-1; no clear D gene. V gave up 6 bases and J gave up 9 bases, with 15 bases separating them. This CDR3 has 13 amino acids. Germline V gives CDR1 SGHAT, CDR2 FQNNGV. CDR3 nucleotide sequence: TGTGCCAGCAGTCCCCTTAGGAGTAGTGAGCAGTTCTTC. Its translation: CASSPLRSSEQFF.

This clone was counted many times. J is TRBJ2-1 and V is TRBV5-4; 10 bases agree with TRBD2. The CDR3 covers 14 residues. Germline V gives CDR1 SGHNT, CDR2 YYREEE (reference sequence). Losses at the gene ends were 5 bases for V and 9 bases for J; bases not matched to a gene: 8. The CDR3 DNA sequence: TGTGCCAGCAGTTATAGCGGGAGGATCGTTGAGCAGTTCTTC. This gives the protein CASSYSGRIVEQFF.

This clone was seen more than once but under ten times. The same CDR3 arises from other DNA sequences in this sample as well. The genes are TRBV19 and TRBJ2-2; 7 positions agree with TRBD2. CDR1 and CDR2 from the germline V gene are LNHDA and SQIVND (reference sequence). The CDR3 extends over 16 amino acids. After removal of 3 bases from V and 7 bases from J, the junction contained 11 bases not matched to a gene. The CDR3 DNA reads TGTGCCAGTAGTATTCATCGGGGAGGGCCGGGCGGGGAGCTGTTTTTT. Its protein is CASSIHRGGPGGELFF.